These 22 T cell receptor beta chains came from one sample sequenced in a study of blood T cell repertoires in COVID-19. Measured with immunoSEQ multiplex PCR; TCRdb has only the in-frame clones, and not every one. The repertoire includes roughly 220,000 clones, 90% of them detected once, and about 15% sits in the top ten. Sequencing was carried out using PBMCs or T cells enriched from blood (not recorded which). Receptors originate from a man aged 25 to 40 who had been exposed to COVID-19.

The V and J genes are TRBV3-1 (or the pseudogene TRBV3-2) and TRBJ2-2; D gene unclear. The CDR3 consists of 14 residues. Trimming cost V 0 bases and J 6 bases, with 8 bases left between them. Germline loops: CDR1 LGHDT, CDR2 YNNKEL (reference sequence). The chain's CDR3 is CASSQDAVPGELFF. In DNA, the CDR3 is TGTGCCAGCAGCCAAGACGCGGTTCCCGGGGAGCTGTTTTTT.

This sequence joins TRBV29-1 and TRBJ2-1, with D hard to call. The V gene lost 4 bases and the J gene lost 0 bases, with 10 bases spanning the gap. In germline, CDR1 is SQVTM, CDR2 ANQGSEA. The CDR3 is made up of 14 amino acids. CDR3 sequence: CSVGGGSSYNEQFF. The CDR3 DNA reads TGCAGCGTTGGAGGCGGAAGCTCCTACAATGAGCAGTTCTTC.

J is TRBJ1-1 and V is TRBV4-1; 9 bases are a match to TRBD1. V lost 3 bases, J lost 1 base, and 6 bases stayed unmatched. This CDR3 has 16 amino acids. Per the germline V gene, CDR1 is MGHRA and CDR2 is YSYEKL. CDR3 DNA: TGCGCCAGCAGCCAGCCGACAGGGGGATCGAACACTGAAGCTTTCTTT. Protein product: CASSQPTGGSNTEAFF.

V gene TRBV14 combines with J gene TRBJ1-4; maybe TRBD1 (6 bases). Trimming pared 0 bases from V and 0 bases from J, leaving 8 bases between. CDR3 length equals 16 residues. Germline-derived CDR1 and CDR2 are SGHDN and FVKESK. CDR3 bases: TGTGCCAGCAGCCAAGAAGAGGGGGCAACTAATGAAAAACTGTTTTTT. As protein: CASSQEEGATNEKLFF.

This rearrangement joins TRBV4-2 to TRBJ2-1; TRBD2 matches 7 bases. Per germline, CDR1 LGHNA and CDR2 YNFKEQ. J was trimmed by 6 bases and V by 0 bases; bases with no gene match: 8. The CDR3 is 16 residues long. CDR3: CASSQEVRLAANEQFF. The DNA of the CDR3 is TGTGCCAGCAGCCAAGAAGTGCGGCTAGCGGCCAATGAGCAGTTCTTC.

The chain joins TRBV7-9 to TRBJ2-7; TRBD2 agrees at 12 bases. The V and J ends lost 5 bases and 7 bases, in that order; junction bases with no gene match: 6. This CDR3 contains 14 residues. The germline CDR1 and CDR2 sequences are SEHNR and FQNEAQ (reference sequence). The CDR3 region is CASSRTSGDAEQYF. The CDR3 coding sequence is TGTGCCAGCAGCCGGACTAGCGGGGACGCGGAGCAGTACTTC.

The J gene is TRBJ2-5, the V gene TRBV6-5; 7 positions match TRBD2. V was pared by 0 bases and J by 4 bases, with 2 bases of the junction left unmatched. CDR3 length: 14 residues. Germline V gene lookup returns CDR1 MNHEY and CDR2 SVGAGI. CDR3 protein: CASSYSWGGETQYF. Here the CDR3 DNA reads TGTGCCAGCAGTTACTCGTGGGGGGGAGAGACCCAGTACTTC.

The CDR3 bases are TGCGCCAGCAGCTGGGGACAGACAGGCAGCGAGCAGTACTTC. Translation: CASSWGQTGSEQYF. This sequence joins TRBV5-1 and TRBJ2-7; 7 nucleotides match TRBD1. CDR3 size: 14 residues. V trimming: 3 bases; J trimming: 6 bases; junction bases outside the gene matches: 9. Per the germline V gene, CDR1 is SGHRS and CDR2 is YFSETQ.

V gene TRBV2 combines with J gene TRBJ1-6, with a possible D match to TRBD1 (6 bases). Trimming took off 5 bases at V and 6 bases at J, with 11 bases between the two ends. The V gene's germline CDR1 is SNHLY and CDR2 FYNNEI. This CDR3 spans 14 amino acids. The CDR3 is CASSWQGRNSPLHF. The CDR3 nucleotides are TGTGCCAGCAGTTGGCAGGGGCGTAATTCACCCCTCCACTTT.

The chain employs TRBV6-5 and TRBJ2-1; TRBD2 might be the D (6 bases). Looked up from germline, CDR1 is MNHEY and CDR2 is SVGAGI. CDR3 size: 15 residues. Trimming stripped 5 bases from V and 8 bases from J, with 19 bases between. CDR3 region: CASSHRGIKGDEQFF. CDR3 nucleotides: TGTGCCAGCAGTCACCGGGGGATTAAAGGGGATGAGCAGTTCTTC.

The chain links TRBV2 to TRBJ2-1, with 11 bases identical to TRBD2. The CDR3 contains 20 residues. J gave up 3 bases and V 2 bases, and 15 bases lay outside the gene matches. Looked up from germline, CDR1 is SNHLY and CDR2 is FYNNEI. CDR3 nucleotide sequence: TGTGCCAGCAGTGAAAGCACTAGCGGGGGCCTTCTCATATTCTACAATGAGCAGTTCTTC. This sequence encodes CASSESTSGGLLIFYNEQFF.

V and J are TRBV5-4 and TRBJ2-2; a weak D match, TRBD2 (5 bases). The CDR3 extends over 14 amino acids. Between the trimmed V and J ends, which lost 4 bases and 3 bases, there was a span of 10 bases. Looked up from germline, CDR1 is SGHNT and CDR2 is YYREEE (reference sequence). The CDR3 region has the DNA TGTGCCAGCAGCCCTACTAGTTACACCGGGGAGCTGTTTTTT. Its translation: CASSPTSYTGELFF. Filled out from reference TRBV5-4 and TRBJ2-2, the complete variable domain reads ETGVTQSPTHLIKTRGQQVTLRCSSQSGHNTVSWYQQALGQGPQFIFQYYREEENGRGNFPPRFSGLQFPNYSSELNVNALELDDSALYLCASSPTSYTGELFFGEGSRLTVL.

This chain connects TRBV14 to TRBJ1-1, with D unresolved. This CDR3 region has 14 residues. Germline V lookup: CDR1 SGHDN, CDR2 FVKESK. V dropped 4 bases and J dropped 1 base, with 10 bases sitting between them. The CDR3 reads CASSPRRANTEAFF. In DNA form, the CDR3 reads TGTGCCAGCAGCCCCCGGAGGGCGAACACTGAAGCTTTCTTT.

The V call is TRBV7-9, the J call TRBJ1-5; D is ambiguous. V lost 1 base and J lost 5, with 6 bases in between. The CDR3 has 13 residues. Germline V gene sequence: CDR1 SEHNR, CDR2 FQNEAQ (reference sequence). Here the CDR3 reads CASSLGADQPQHF. DNA of the CDR3: TGTGCCAGCAGCTTAGGAGCTGATCAGCCCCAGCATTTT.

The chain has TRBV28 and TRBJ2-6; unclear D gene. This CDR3 spans 14 amino acids. V was shortened by 6 bases and J by 0 bases, with 6 bases between the two germline ends. The germline V gene encodes CDR1 MDHEN and CDR2 SYDVKM. The CDR3 nucleotides read TGTGCCAGCAGGTCGGGCTCTGGGGCCAACGTCCTGACTTTC. Amino acids: CASRSGSGANVLTF.

This chain connects TRBV20-1 to TRBJ1-1; 9 bases map to TRBD1. Germline trimming cut 6 bases from V and 8 bases from J; bases unmatched to any gene: 4. The germline V gene has CDR1 DFQATT and CDR2 SNEGSKA (reference sequence). There are 11 residues in the CDR3. CDR3 DNA sequence: TGCAGTGCCAGGGACAGGGTAGAAGCTTTCTTT. Protein product: CSARDRVEAFF.

The chain has TRBV19 and TRBJ1-2; a possible D gene is TRBD1 (6 bases). V lost 5 bases and J lost 6, with 13 bases in between. The CDR3 runs to 13 residues. Germline CDR1 is LNHDA and CDR2 is SQIVND (reference sequence). The CDR3 is CASSPRGSNGYTF. CDR3 bases: TGTGCCAGTAGTCCCAGGGGAAGTAATGGCTACACCTTC. The variable domain in full, with the rest retrieved from reference TRBV19 and TRBJ1-2, is DGGITQSPKYLFRKEGQNVTLSCEQNLNHDAMYWYRQDPGQGLRLIYYSQIVNDFQKGDIAEGYSVSREKKESFPLTVTSAQKNPTAFYLCASSPRGSNGYTFGSGTRLTVV.

This clone was seen a single time. The chain carries TRBV4-2 and TRBJ1-6, with TRBD1 identical over 10 bases. This CDR3 is 18 amino acids long. With 2 bases clipped from V and 5 bases from J, the junction kept 9 bases outside the gene matches. Germline CDR1 reads LGHNA; CDR2 reads YNFKEQ. In DNA form, the CDR3 reads TGTGCCAGCAGCCAACATAGACAGGGGGCGATGGATAATTCACCCCTCCACTTT. Translated: CASSQHRQGAMDNSPLHF.

This chain links TRBV15 with TRBJ2-3; D possibly corresponds to TRBD1 (6 bases). The CDR3 loop spans 15 amino acids. The V end was cut by 0 bases, the J end by 3 bases, with 10 bases between. Germline CDR1 reads LNHNV; CDR2 reads YYDKDF (reference sequence). The CDR3 sequence: CATSRDRGKTDTQYF. Here the CDR3 DNA reads TGTGCCACCAGCAGAGACAGGGGAAAGACAGATACGCAGTATTTT.

The chain uses TRBV4-1 and TRBJ2-5; 8 nucleotides match TRBD2. Germline values: CDR1 MGHRA, CDR2 YSYEKL. This CDR3 contains 15 residues. J lost 4 bases, V lost 4 bases, and 8 bases had no gene match. Here the CDR3 DNA reads TGCGCCAGCAGCCTACTCCTAGCGGGCGGAGAGACCCAGTACTTC. It codes for CASSLLLAGGETQYF.

This rearrangement joins TRBV18 to TRBJ1-1, with TRBD1 matching 9 bases. The CDR3 spans 14 residues. Germline V gives CDR1 KGHSH, CDR2 LQKENI. Trimming removed 2 bases from V and 5 bases from J; junction bases left unmatched: 3. The CDR3 DNA reads as TGTGCCAGCTCACCAGGACAGGGGAGAACTGAAGCTTTCTTT. It translates to CASSPGQGRTEAFF.

V usage is TRBV6-5 and J usage is TRBJ1-1; the D gene is possibly TRBD1 (5 bases). Germline V gene lookup returns CDR1 MNHEY and CDR2 SVGAGI. The CDR3 loop spans 16 amino acids. Trimming removed 0 bases at V and 4 bases at J, with 15 bases between. CDR3 sequence: CASSYSGRGRGTEAFF. The CDR3 coding sequence is TGTGCCAGCAGTTACTCGGGCCGGGGGAGAGGCACTGAAGCTTTCTTT.